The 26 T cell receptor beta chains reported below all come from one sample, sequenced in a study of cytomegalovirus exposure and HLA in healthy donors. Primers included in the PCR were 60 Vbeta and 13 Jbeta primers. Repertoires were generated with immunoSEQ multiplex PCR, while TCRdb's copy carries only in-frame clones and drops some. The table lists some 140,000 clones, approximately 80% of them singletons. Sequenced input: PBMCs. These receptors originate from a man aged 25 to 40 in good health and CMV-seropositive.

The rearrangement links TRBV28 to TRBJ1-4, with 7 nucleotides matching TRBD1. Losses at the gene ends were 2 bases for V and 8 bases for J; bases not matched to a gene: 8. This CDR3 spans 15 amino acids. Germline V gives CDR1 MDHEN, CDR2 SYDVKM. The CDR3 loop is CASSLGRGQGEKLFF. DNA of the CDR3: TGTGCCAGCAGTTTAGGTAGGGGGCAGGGAGAAAAACTGTTTTTT. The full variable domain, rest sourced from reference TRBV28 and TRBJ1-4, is DVKVTQSSRYLVKRTGEKVFLECVQDMDHENMFWYRQDPGLGLRLIYFSYDVKMKEKGDIPEGYSVSREKKERFSLILESASTNQTSMYLCASSLGRGQGEKLFFGSGTQLSVL.

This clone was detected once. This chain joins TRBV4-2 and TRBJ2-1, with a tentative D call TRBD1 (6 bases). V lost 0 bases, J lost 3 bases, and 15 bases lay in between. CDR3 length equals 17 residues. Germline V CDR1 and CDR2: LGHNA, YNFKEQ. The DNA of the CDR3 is TGTGCCAGCAGCCAAGATTGGCGGCAGGGGTTCTACAATGAGCAGTTCTTC. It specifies CASSQDWRQGFYNEQFF.

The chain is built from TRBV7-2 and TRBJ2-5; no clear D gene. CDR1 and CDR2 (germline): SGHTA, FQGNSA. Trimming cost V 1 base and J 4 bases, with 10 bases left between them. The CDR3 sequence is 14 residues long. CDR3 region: CASSLGSIRETQYF. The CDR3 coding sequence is TGTGCCAGCAGCTTAGGTTCTATACGAGAGACCCAGTACTTC. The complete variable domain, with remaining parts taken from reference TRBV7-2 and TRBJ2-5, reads GAGVSQSPSNKVTEKGKDVELRCDPISGHTALYWYRQSLGQGLEFLIYFQGNSAPDKSGLPSDRFSAERTGGSVSTLTIQRTQQEDSAVYLCASSLGSIRETQYFGPGTRLLVL.

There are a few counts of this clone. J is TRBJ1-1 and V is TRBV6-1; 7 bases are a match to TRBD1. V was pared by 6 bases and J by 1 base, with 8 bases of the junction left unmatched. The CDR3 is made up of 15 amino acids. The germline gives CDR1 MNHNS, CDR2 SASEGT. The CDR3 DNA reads TGTGCCAGCAGCTACAGGGGAGGAGCGAACACTGAAGCTTTCTTT. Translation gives CASSYRGGANTEAFF.

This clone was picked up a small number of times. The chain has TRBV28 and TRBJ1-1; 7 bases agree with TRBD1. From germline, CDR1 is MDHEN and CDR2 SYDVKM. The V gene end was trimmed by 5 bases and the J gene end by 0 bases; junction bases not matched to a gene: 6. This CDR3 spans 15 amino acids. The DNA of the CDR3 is TGTGCCAGCAGTATACAGGGGAACTTGAACACTGAAGCTTTCTTT. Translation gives CASSIQGNLNTEAFF.

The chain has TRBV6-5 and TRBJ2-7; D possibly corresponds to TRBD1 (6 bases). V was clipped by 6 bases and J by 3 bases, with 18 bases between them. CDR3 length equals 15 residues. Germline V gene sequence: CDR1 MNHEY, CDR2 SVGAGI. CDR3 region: CASRKQNRVDYEQYF. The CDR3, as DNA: TGTGCCAGCAGGAAGCAAAACAGGGTTGACTACGAGCAGTACTTC.

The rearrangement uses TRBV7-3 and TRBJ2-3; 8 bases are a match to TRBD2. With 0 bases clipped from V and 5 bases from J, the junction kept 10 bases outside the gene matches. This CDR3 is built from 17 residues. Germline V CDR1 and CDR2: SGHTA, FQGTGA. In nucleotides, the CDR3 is TGTGCCAGCAGCTTAACTCGCGCGGGAGGTTCAGGAGATACGCAGTATTTT. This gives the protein CASSLTRAGGSGDTQYF. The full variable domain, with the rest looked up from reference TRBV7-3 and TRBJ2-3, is GAGVSQTPSNKVTEKGKYVELRCDPISGHTALYWYRQSLGQGPEFLIYFQGTGAADDSGLPNDRFFAVRPEGSVSTLKIQRTERGDSAVYLCASSLTRAGGSGDTQYFGPGTRLTVL.

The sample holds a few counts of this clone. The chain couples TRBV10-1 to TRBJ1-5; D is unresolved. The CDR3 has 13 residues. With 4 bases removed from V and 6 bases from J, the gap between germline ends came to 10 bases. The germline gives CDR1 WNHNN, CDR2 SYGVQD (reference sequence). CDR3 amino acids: CASSGGIGQPQHF. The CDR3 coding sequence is TGCGCCAGCAGTGGAGGGATCGGTCAGCCCCAGCATTTT.

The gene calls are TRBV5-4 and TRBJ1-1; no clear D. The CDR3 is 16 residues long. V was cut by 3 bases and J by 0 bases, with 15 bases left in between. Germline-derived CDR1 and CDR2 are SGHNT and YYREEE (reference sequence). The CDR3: CASSYLSEGMNTEAFF. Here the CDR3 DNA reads TGTGCCAGCAGCTACCTGTCGGAGGGAATGAACACTGAAGCTTTCTTT.

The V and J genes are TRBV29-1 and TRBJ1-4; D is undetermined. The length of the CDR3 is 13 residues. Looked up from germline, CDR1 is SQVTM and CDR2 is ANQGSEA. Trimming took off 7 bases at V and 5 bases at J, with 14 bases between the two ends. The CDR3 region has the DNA TGCAGCGCCCGTCCGAGCGGAAATGAAAAACTGTTTTTT. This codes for CSARPSGNEKLFF.

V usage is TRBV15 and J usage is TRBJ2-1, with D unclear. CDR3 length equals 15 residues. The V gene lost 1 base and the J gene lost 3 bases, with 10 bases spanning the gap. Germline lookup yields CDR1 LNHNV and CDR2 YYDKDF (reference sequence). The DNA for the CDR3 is TGTGCCACCAGCAGAGCCCAGGAAATCTACAATGAGCAGTTCTTC. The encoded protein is CATSRAQEIYNEQFF.

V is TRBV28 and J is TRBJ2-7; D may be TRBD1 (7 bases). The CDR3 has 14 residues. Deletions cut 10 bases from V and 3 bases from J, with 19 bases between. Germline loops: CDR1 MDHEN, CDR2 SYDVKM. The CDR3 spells CATTGGQNDYEQYF. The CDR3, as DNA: TGTGCCACCACCGGGGGACAGAACGACTACGAGCAGTACTTC.

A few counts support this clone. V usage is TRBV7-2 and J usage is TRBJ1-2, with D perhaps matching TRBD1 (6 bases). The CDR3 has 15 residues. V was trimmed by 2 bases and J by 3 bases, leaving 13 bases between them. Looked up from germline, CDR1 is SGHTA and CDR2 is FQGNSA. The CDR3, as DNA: TGTGCCAGCAGCTTAATGCCAGGGGATGACTATGGCTACACCTTC. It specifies CASSLMPGDDYGYTF.

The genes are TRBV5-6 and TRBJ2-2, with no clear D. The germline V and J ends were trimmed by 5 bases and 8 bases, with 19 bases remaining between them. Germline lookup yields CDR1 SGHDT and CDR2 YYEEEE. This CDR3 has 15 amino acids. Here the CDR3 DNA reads TGTGCCAGCAGACGGTACGGGTCCCCATTTGGGGAGCTGTTTTTT. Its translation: CASRRYGSPFGELFF.

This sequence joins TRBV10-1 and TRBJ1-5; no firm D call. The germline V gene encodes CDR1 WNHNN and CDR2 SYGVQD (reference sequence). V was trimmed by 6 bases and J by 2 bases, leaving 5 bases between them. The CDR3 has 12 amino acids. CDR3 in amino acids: CASSSGNQPQHF. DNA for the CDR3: TGCGCCAGCAGCTCGGGCAATCAGCCCCAGCATTTT.

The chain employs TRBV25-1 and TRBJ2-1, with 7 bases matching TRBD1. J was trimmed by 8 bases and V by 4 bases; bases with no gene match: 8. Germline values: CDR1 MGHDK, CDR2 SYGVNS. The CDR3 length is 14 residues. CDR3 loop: CASSASTGKDEQFF. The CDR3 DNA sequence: TGTGCCAGCAGTGCATCGACAGGGAAGGATGAGCAGTTCTTC.

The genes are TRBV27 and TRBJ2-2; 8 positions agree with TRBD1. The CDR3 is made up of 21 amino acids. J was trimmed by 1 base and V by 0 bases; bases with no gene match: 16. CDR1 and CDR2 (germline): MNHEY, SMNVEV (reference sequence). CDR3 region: CASSLSLRGQGAYGNTGELFF. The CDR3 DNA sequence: TGTGCCAGCAGTTTATCCTTGAGGGGGCAGGGGGCGTATGGGAACACCGGGGAGCTGTTTTTT.

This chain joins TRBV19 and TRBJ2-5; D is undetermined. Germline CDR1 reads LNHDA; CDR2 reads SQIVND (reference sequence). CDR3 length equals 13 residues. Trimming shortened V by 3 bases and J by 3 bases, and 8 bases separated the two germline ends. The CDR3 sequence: CASSIPPEETQYF. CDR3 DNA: TGTGCCAGTAGTATCCCCCCCGAAGAGACCCAGTACTTC.

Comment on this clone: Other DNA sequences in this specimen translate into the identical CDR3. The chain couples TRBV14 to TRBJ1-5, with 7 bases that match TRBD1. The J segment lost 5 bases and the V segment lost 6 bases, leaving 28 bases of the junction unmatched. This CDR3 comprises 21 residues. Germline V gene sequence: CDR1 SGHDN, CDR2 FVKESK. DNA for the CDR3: TGTGCCAGCAGAGAAAAATCAAAGCCATCATACAACAGGGGCAACGATCAGCCCCAGCATTTT. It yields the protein CASREKSKPSYNRGNDQPQHF.

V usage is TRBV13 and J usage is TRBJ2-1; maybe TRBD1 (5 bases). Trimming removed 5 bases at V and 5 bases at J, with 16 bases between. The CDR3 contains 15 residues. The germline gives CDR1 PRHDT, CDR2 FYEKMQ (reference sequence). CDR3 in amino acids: CASSPRGIGHNEQFF. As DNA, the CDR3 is TGTGCCAGCAGCCCTAGGGGCATAGGCCACAATGAGCAGTTCTTC.

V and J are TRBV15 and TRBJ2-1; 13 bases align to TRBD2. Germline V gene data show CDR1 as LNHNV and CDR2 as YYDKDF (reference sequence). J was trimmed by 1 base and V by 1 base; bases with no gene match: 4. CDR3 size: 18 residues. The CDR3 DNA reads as TGTGCCACCAGCAGAGGATTACTAGCGGGAGGGTCCTACAATGAGCAGTTCTTC. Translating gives CATSRGLLAGGSYNEQFF.

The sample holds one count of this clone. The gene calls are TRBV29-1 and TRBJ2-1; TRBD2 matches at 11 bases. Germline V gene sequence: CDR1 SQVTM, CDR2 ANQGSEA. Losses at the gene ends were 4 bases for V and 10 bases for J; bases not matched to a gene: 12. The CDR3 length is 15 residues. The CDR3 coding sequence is TGCAGCGTTGGAATGTTACTAGCGGGAGAGCGAGAGCAGTTCTTC. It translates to CSVGMLLAGEREQFF.

CDR3 bases: TGTGCCAGCAGTTTTAGTGGGATCGGAGGGGCCACCGGGGAGCTGTTTTTT. Translating it yields CASSFSGIGGATGELFF. The rearrangement links TRBV28 to TRBJ2-2, with D perhaps TRBD2 (6 bases). Germline loops: CDR1 MDHEN, CDR2 SYDVKM. The V end lost 3 bases, the J end lost 4 bases, and 18 bases lay between the germline ends. This CDR3 region has 17 residues. Using reference TRBV28 and TRBJ2-2 for the parts outside the CDR3, the full variable domain is DVKVTQSSRYLVKRTGEKVFLECVQDMDHENMFWYRQDPGLGLRLIYFSYDVKMKEKGDIPEGYSVSREKKERFSLILESASTNQTSMYLCASSFSGIGGATGELFFGEGSRLTVL.

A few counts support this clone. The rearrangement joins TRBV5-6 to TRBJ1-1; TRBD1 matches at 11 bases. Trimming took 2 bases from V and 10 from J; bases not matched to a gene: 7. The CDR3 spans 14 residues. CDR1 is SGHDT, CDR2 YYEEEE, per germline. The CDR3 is CASSFRTGGQGAFF. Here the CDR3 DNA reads TGTGCCAGCAGCTTTAGGACAGGGGGCCAGGGAGCTTTCTTT.

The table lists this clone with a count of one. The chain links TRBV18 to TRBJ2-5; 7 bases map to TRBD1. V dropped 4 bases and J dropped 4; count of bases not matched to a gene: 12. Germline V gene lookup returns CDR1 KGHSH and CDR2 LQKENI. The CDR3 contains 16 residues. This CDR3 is CASSLLTGSLAETQYF. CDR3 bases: TGTGCCAGCTCACTTTTGACAGGGTCTTTAGCAGAGACCCAGTACTTC. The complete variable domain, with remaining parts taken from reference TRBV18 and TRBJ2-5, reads NAGVMQNPRHLVRRRGQEARLRCSPMKGHSHVYWYRQLPEEGLKFMVYLQKENIIDESGMPKERFSAEFPKEGPSILRIQQVVRGDSAAYFCASSLLTGSLAETQYFGPGTRLLVL.

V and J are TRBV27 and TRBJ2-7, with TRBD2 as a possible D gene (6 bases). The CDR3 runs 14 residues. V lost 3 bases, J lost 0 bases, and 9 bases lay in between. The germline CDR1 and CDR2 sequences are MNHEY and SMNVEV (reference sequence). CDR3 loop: CASSFNSGSYEQYF. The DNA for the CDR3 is TGTGCCAGCAGTTTTAATAGCGGCTCCTACGAGCAGTACTTC.